This T cell receptor beta chain is from a study of cytomegalovirus exposure and HLA in healthy donors. Points from the study as a whole: Associated with cytomegalovirus, according to the listing, were around 160 TCR beta chains. Researchers left out some V segments, among them TRBV6-2 and TRBV6-3, as indistinguishable. Productive status was seen about 90% or about 30% of the time for most TCR beta V segments in an earlier analysis.

The donors (healthy individuals) were bone marrow donors. Primers for the PCR totalled 60 Vbeta and 13 Jbeta. Here immunoSEQ multiplex PCR was the method, and the copy in TCRdb shows in-frame clones only, minus some. The table lists around 97,000 clones, around 10% of them singletons, with 4.5% to 6.5% in the top ten. This CDR3 has 14 residues. Trimming took 8 bases from V and 2 from J; bases not matched to a gene: 4. Germline V gives CDR1 SNHLY, CDR2 FYNNEI. This clone was seen many times. Antigen: not known. The specimen was PBMCs. The chain has TRBV2 and TRBJ2-2; 8 bases line up with TRBD1. This sequence originates from a man aged 50 to 60 in good health and CMV-seropositive. The CDR3 nucleotides read TGTGCCAGCGGCAGGGGGCCTAACACCGGGGAGCTGTTTTTT. It is translated as CASGRGPNTGELFF.